The source of this T cell receptor (beta chain) is a study of shared clonotypes between healthy human individuals. Across the whole study: Three plates were used per donor for CD4 naive, three for CD4 memory, two for CD8 naive and one for CD8 memory.

This clone is a singleton in its sample. Its antigen is undetermined. Using immunoSEQ multiplex PCR, the repertoire was profiled, and TCRdb retains in-frame clones only, with some absent. There are approximately 2.1 million clones in the sample; 93% occur only once, and under 0.45% lies in the top ten. Study conclusions and caveats: Though the depth was large, rarefaction showed that sorted-subset sequencing was incomplete.

Trimming took 5 bases from V and 7 from J, leaving 12 bases between them. Germline CDR1 reads LNHDA; CDR2 reads SQIVND (reference sequence). The CDR3 has 12 amino acids. The TCR comes from a man aged 18 to 29 in good health. Some clones in this sample may be carry-over from other donors' samples. The sample was naive CD4+ T cells from PBMCs. The subset was: CD45RA+ positively selected. The chain is built from TRBV19 and TRBJ2-7; possible D gene TRBD2, 6 bases. CDR3 bases: TGTGCCAGTAGTGCGGCGCGGGGTGAGCAGTACTTC. It codes for CASSAARGEQYF.